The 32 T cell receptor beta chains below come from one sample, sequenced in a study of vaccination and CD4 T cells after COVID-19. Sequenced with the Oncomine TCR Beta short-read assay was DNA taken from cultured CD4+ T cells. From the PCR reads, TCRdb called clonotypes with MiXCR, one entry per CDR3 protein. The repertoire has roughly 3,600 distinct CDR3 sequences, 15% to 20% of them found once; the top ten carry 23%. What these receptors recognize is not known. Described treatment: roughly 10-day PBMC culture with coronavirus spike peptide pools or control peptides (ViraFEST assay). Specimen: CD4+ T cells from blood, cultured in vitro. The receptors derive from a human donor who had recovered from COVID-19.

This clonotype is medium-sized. The CDR3 coding sequence is TGTGCCAGCAGTTTAAGGGGGACAGGGGGGGGCAACGAGGAGACCCAGTACTTC. Amino acid sequence: CASSLRGTGGGNEETQYF. J is TRBJ2-5 and V is TRBV27, with TRBD1 matching 11 bases. CDR1 and CDR2 (germline): MNHEY, SMNVEV (reference sequence). This CDR3 comprises 18 residues. After removal of 2 bases from V and 5 bases from J, the junction contained 13 bases not matched to a gene.

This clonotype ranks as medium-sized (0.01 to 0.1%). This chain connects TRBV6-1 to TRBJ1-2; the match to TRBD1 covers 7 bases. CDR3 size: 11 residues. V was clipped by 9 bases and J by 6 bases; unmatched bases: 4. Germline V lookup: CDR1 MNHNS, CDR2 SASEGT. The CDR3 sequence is CASTQGNGYTF. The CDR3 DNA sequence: TGTGCCAGTACACAGGGGAATGGCTACACCTTC.

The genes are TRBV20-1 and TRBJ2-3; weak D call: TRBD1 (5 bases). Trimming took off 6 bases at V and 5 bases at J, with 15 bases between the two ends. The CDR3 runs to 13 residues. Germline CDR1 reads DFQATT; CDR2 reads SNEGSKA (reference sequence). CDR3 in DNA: TGCAGTGCCAAGCGAGACAGTGGAGATACGCAGTATTTT. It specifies CSAKRDSGDTQYF.

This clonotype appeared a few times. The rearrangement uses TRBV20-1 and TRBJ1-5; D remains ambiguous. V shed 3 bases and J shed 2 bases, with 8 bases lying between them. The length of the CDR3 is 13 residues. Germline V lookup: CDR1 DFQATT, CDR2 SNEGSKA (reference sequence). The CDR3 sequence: CSARGPGNQPQHF. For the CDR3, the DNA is TGCAGTGCTAGGGGTCCTGGCAATCAGCCCCAGCATTTT.

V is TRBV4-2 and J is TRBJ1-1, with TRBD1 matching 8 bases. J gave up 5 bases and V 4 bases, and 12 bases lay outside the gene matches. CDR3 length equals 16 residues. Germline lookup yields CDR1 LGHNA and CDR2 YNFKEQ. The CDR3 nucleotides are TGTGCCAGCAGCCCGGATGGCAGGGGGCGCAGGACTGAAGCTTTCTTT. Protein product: CASSPDGRGRRTEAFF.

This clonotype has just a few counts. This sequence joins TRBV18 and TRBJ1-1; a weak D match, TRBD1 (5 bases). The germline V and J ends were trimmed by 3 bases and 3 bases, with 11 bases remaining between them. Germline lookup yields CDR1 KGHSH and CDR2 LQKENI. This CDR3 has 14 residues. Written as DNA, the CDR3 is TGTGCCAGCTCACCCAGGGTGGGGTACACTGAAGCTTTCTTT. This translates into CASSPRVGYTEAFF.

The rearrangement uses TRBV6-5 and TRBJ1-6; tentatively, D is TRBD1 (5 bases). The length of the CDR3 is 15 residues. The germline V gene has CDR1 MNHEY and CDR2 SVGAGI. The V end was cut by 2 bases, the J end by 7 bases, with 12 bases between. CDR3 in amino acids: CASSYGQGVNSPLHF. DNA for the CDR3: TGTGCCAGCAGTTACGGTCAGGGAGTAAATTCACCCCTCCACTTT.

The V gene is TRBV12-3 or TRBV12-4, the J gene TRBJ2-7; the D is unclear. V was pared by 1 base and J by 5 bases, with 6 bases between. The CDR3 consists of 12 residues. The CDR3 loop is CASSLGRHEQYF. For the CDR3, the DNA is TGTGCCAGCAGTTTAGGACGGCACGAGCAGTACTTC.

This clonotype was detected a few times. This CDR3 is CASSPGGGTDTQYF. The CDR3 nucleotides are TGTGCCAGCAGCCCAGGAGGTGGCACAGATACGCAGTATTTT. This sequence joins TRBV7-2 and TRBJ2-3, with D possibly being TRBD2 (5 bases). The V and J ends lost 5 bases and 1 base respectively, with 10 bases between them. Germline V gives CDR1 SGHTA, CDR2 FQGNSA. The CDR3 spans 14 residues.

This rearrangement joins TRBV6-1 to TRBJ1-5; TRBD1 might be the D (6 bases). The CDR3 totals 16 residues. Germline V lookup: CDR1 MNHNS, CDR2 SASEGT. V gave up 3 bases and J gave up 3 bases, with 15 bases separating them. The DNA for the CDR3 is TGTGCCAGCAGTGAGCGGGGGGGGGCTAACAATCAGCCCCAGCATTTT. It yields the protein CASSERGGANNQPQHF.

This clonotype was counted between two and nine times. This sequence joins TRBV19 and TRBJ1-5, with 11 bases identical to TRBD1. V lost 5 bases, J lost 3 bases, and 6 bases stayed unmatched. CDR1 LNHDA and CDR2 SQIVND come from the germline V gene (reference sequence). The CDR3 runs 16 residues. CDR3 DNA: TGTGCCAGTAGTGCCCGGACAGGGGGCCTCAATCAGCCCCAGCATTTT. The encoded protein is CASSARTGGLNQPQHF.

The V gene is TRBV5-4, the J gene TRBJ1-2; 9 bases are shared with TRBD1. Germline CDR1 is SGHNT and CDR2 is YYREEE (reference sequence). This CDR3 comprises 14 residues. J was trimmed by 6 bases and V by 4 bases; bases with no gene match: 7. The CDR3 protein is CASSIGQGSDGYTF. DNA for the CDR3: TGTGCCAGCAGCATCGGACAGGGGAGCGATGGCTACACCTTC.

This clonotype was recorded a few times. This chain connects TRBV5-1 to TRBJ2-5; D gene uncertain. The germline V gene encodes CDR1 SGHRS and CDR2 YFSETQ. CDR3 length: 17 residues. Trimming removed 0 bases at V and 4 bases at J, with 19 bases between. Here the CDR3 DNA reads TGCGCCAGCAGCTTGGCCGGAAGAGAGATTTCCGGAGAGACCCAGTACTTC. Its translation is CASSLAGREISGETQYF. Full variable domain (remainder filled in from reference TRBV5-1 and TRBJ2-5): KAGVTQTPRYLIKTRGQQVTLSCSPISGHRSVSWYQQTPGQGLQFLFEYFSETQRNKGNFPGRFSGRQFSNSRSEMNVSTLELGDSALYLCASSLAGREISGETQYFGPGTRLLVL.

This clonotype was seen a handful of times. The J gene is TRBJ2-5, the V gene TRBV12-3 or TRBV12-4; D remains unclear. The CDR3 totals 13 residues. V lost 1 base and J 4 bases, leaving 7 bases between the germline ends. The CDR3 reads CASSLVGGETQYF. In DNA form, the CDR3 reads TGTGCCAGCAGTTTAGTCGGCGGAGAGACCCAGTACTTC.

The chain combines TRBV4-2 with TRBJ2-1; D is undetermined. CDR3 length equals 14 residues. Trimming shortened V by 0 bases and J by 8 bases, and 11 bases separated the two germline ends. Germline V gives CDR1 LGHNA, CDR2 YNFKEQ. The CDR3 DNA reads TGTGCCAGCAGCCAAGACATCTTGGGCTATGAGCAGTTCTTC. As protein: CASSQDILGYEQFF.

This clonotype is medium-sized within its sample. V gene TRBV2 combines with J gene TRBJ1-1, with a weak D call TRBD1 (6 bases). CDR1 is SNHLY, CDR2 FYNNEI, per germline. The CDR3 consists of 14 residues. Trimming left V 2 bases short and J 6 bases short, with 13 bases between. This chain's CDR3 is CASSEQGFEAEAFF. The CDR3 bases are TGTGCCAGCAGTGAACAGGGGTTCGAGGCTGAAGCTTTCTTT.

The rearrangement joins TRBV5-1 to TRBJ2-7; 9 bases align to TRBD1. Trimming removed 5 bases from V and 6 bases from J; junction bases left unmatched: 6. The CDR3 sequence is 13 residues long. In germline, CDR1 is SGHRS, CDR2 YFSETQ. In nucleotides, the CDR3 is TGCGCCAGCAGGATGACAGGGGGGACCGAGCAGTACTTC. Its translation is CASRMTGGTEQYF.

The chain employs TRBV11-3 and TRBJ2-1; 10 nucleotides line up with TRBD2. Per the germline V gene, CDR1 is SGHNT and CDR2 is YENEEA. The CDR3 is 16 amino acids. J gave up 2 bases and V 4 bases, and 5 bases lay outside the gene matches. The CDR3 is CASSSGSGGAYNEQFF. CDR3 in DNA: TGTGCCAGCAGCTCTGGAAGCGGGGGGGCCTACAATGAGCAGTTCTTC.

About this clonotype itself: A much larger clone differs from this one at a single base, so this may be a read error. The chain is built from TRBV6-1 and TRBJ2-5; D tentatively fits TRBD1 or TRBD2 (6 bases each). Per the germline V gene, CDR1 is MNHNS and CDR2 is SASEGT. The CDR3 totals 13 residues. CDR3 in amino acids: CASRGGNQGTQYF. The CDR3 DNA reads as TGTGCCAGCAGAGGGGGGAACCAAGGGACCCAGTACTTC.

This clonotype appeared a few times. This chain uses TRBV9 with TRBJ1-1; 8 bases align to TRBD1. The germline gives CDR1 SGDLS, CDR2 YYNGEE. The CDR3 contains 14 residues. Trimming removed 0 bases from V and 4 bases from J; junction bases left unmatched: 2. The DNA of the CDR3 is TGTGCCAGCAGCGTAGGCAGGGGGCGCACTGAAGCTTTCTTT. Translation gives CASSVGRGRTEAFF.

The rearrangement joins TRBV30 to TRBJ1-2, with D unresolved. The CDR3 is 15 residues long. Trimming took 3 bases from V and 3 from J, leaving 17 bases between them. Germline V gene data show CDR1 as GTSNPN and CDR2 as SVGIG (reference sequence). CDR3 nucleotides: TGTGCCTGGAGAACGACGGGAGGACTATACTATGGCTACACCTTC. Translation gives CAWRTTGGLYYGYTF.

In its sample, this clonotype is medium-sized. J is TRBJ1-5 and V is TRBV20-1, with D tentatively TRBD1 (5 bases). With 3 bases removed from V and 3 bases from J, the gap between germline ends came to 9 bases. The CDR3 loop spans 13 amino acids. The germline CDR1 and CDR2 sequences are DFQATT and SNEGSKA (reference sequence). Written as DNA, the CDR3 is TGCAGTGCTAGTCAGGGCCCCAATCAGCCCCAGCATTTT. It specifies CSASQGPNQPQHF.

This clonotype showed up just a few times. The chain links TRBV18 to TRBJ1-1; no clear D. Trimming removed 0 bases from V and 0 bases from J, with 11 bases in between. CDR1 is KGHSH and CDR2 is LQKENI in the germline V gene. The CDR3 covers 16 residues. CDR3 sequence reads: CASSPPGRTLNTEAFF. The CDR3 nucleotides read TGTGCCAGCTCACCACCGGGCAGGACCTTGAACACTGAAGCTTTCTTT.

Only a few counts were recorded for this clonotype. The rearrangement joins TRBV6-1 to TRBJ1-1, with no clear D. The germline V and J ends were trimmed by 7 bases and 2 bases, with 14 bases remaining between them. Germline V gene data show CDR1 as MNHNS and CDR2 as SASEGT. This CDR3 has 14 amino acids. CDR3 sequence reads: CASISRTRNTEAFF. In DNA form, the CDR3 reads TGTGCCAGCATTTCCCGGACTCGTAACACTGAAGCTTTCTTT.

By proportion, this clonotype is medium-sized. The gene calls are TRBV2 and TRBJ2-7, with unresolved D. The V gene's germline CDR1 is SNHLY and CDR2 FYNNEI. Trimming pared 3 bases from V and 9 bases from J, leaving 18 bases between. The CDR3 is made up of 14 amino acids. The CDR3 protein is CASSDSLGTHGQYF. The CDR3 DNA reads TGTGCCAGCAGTGATTCTTTGGGCACTCACGGGCAGTACTTC.

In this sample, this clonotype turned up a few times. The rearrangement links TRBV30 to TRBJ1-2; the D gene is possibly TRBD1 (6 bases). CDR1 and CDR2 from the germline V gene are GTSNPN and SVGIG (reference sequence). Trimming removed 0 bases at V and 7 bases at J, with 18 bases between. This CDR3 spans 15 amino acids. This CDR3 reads CAWSVPTGQGGGYTF. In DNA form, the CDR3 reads TGTGCCTGGAGTGTACCAACAGGGCAGGGCGGTGGCTACACCTTC.

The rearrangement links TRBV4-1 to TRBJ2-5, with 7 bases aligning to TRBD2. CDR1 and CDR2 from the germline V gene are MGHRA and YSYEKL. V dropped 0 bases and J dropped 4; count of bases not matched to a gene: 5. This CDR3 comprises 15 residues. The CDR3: CASSQDGGGGETQYF. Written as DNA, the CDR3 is TGCGCCAGCAGCCAAGATGGGGGGGGAGGAGAGACCCAGTACTTC.

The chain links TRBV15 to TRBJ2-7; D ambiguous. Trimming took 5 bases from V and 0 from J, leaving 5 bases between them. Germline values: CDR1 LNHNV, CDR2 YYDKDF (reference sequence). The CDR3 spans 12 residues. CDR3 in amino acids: CATSESSYEQYF. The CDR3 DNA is TGTGCCACCAGCGAAAGCTCCTACGAGCAGTACTTC.

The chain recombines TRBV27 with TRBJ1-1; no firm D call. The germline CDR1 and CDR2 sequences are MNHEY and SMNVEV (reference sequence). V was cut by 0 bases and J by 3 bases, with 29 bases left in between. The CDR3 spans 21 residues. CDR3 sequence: CASSLSVFRRGIAGRDTEAFF. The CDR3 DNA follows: TGTGCCAGCAGTTTATCGGTTTTTCGCCGTGGCATAGCCGGGAGGGACACTGAAGCTTTCTTT.

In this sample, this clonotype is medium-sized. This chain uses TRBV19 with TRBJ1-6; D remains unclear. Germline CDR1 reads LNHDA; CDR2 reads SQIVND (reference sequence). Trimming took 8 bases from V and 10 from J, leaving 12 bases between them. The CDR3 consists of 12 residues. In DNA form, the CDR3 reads TGTGCCAGTTCGTATCGAGACTCACCCCTCCACTTT. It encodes CASSYRDSPLHF.

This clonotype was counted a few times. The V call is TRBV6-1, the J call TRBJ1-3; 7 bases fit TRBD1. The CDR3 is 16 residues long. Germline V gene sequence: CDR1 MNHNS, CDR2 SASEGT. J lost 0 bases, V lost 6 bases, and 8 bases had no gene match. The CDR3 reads CASRKTGTNSGNTIYF. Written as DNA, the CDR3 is TGTGCCAGCAGGAAGACAGGGACTAACTCTGGAAACACCATATATTTT.

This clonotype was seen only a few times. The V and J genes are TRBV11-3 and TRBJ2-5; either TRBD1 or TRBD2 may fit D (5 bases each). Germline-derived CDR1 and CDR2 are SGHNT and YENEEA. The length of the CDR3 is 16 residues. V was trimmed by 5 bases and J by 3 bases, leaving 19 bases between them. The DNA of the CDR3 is TGTGCCAGCAGCACTGGCCGGGGCAGCATGGAAGAGACCCAGTACTTC. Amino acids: CASSTGRGSMEETQYF.